This T cell receptor (beta chain) originates from a study of PD-L1 blockade in urothelial cancer. Turning to the study itself: Male patients with bladder-origin urothelial cancer numbered about 90% of the 29. There were a median of approximately 150,000 T cells in blood samples.

Each PCR received spiked synthetic TCR analog templates. The assay was immunoSEQ multiplex PCR, and TCRdb's table has in-frame clones only and misses some. The data hold 45,000 or so clones, with around 83% observed a single time. Stated time point: pretreatment peripheral blood. The trim removed 4 bases at V and 2 bases at J, leaving 8 bases unmatched. The CDR3 runs to 16 residues. From germline, CDR1 is SGHNT and CDR2 YYREEE (reference sequence). The chain employs TRBV5-4 and TRBJ2-7, with 11 bases that match TRBD2. The specimen comprised PBMCs, sampled around atezolizumab (anti-PD-L1) treatment. The receptor was isolated from a middle-aged man with urothelial cancer. CDR3 amino acids: CASSPGTSGIPYEQYF. The CDR3 DNA sequence: TGTGCCAGCAGCCCTGGGACTAGCGGTATTCCCTACGAGCAGTACTTC.